The sequence of this T cell receptor (beta chain) was determined in a study of graft-versus-host responses after intestinal transplantation. CDR1 and CDR2 from the germline V gene are MNHEY and SMNVEV (reference sequence). Trimming pared 0 bases from V and 4 bases from J, leaving 12 bases between. The CDR3 length is 15 residues. A remark on this clone: What it binds is unknown.

Whole-study results and caveats: GvH clones detected in recipient marrow included some appearing first in ileum or blood.

The protocol was immunoSEQ multiplex PCR, while the TCRdb copy is restricted to in-frame clones and leaves out a portion. This table holds roughly 60,000 clones, roughly 89% found once. Specimen: PBMCs, collected 26 days after transplant. V is TRBV27 and J is TRBJ1-2; D possibly corresponds to TRBD1 (5 bases). The receptor's source is a human patient who received an intestinal transplant, so some T cells may come from the graft donor. CDR3 residues: CASSLSRQGGYGYTF. DNA of the CDR3: TGTGCCAGCAGTTTATCGAGGCAGGGAGGCTATGGCTACACCTTC.